This T cell receptor (beta chain) came from a study of OX40 agonist ivuxolimab in advanced cancers. Concerning the study at large: Ivuxolimab, which targeted the costimulatory receptor OX40 (CD134), was an agonistic, fully human IgG2 monoclonal antibody. Intravenous ivuxolimab was administered to patients every 2 weeks at six dose levels: 0.01, 0.1, 0.3, 1.5, 3 and 10 mg/kg. Of the approximately 54 dose-escalation patients, hepatocellular carcinoma was present in around 19, melanoma in about 15, renal cell carcinoma in 9 and head and neck cancer in 9. The dose-escalation cohort was about 83% male with a mean age of approximately 60 years, ranging from roughly 23 to 90. Patients were allowed to have had prior anti-PD-1, anti-PD-L1 or anti-CTLA-4 therapy, and around 41% of the dose-escalation patients had previously received checkpoint inhibitors. Three dose-escalation patients achieved partial responses, one with hepatocellular carcinoma and two with cutaneous melanoma. Peripheral TCRbeta sequencing aimed to test whether ivuxolimab altered TCR sequence diversity and caused clonal T-cell expansion. The monotherapy dose-escalation portion (N = 52 patients) of the phase I ivuxolimab trial is reported in the paper. The research as a whole found: The antigen specificity of the clonally expanded peripheral T cells was not determined. At doses from 0.1 to 3.0 mg/kg, clonal expansion was seen in both CD4+ and CD8+ blood T cells between baseline and week 6. In the 0.1-3.0 mg/kg groups, partial responders had among the lowest normalized peripheral clonal expansion, particularly in CD8+ T cells. After ivuxolimab, CD8+ T cells had more expanded clones than CD4+ T cells on average. Low levels of normalized T-cell clonal expansion were also shown by some nonresponding patients.

Notes on this clone: It has no known antigen specificity. No much larger clone is present one base from it, and per-base qualities are unavailable.

V is shortened by 8 bases, J by 3 bases, and the region joining them spans 16 bases. From a lookup of the germline V gene (reference sequence), CDR1 and CDR2 are MNHNY and SVGAGI. From the cysteine through the phenylalanine, the CDR3 covers 14 amino acids. Only the CDR3 DNA stays, 42 bases, in frame from base 1. Patients with a history of autoimmune disease or receiving systemic immunosuppression were excluded from the trial. Peripheral blood for TCR sequencing was collected from all dose cohorts at baseline, on cycle 4 day 1, and on cycle 7 day 1. The samples were drawn from a first-in-human, open-label, multicenter phase I dose-escalation trial of ivuxolimab. Adults with locally advanced or metastatic head and neck squamous cell, hepatocellular, melanoma or renal cell carcinoma were enrolled in the trial. Before TCR sequencing, CD4+ T cells and CD8+ T cells were sorted from peripheral blood as separate populations.

Genomic DNA was isolated from the sorted cells so that the TCRbeta CDR3 region could be sequenced. TCRbeta CDR3 regions were sequenced using the immunoSEQ Assay. TCRdb obtained this table from immuneACCESS and retained in-frame rearrangements with V and J assigned. These tables miss some clones; where compared with another copy, unresolved V genes account for less than half of the shortfall, and the remainder is unexplained. The sample records over 55,000 clones, roughly 94% of which are singletons. The ten most abundant clones make up about 15% of the sample. The chain employs TRBV6-6 and TRBJ1-2; TRBD1 could be the D gene, as 6 bases match. The source material was CD4+ or CD8+ T cells sorted from blood, sampled in a trial of the OX40 agonist ivuxolimab. This sequence originates from an adult with an advanced solid tumor such as melanoma, head and neck, liver or kidney cancer. The DNA sequence follows: TGTGCCAGCCACCATGGGGGGGCCGACTATGGCTACACCTTC. This gives the protein CASHHGGADYGYTF.